The 17 T cell receptor beta chains below come from one sample, sequenced in a study of cytomegalovirus exposure and HLA in healthy donors. The PCR employed 60 Vbeta primers together with 13 Jbeta primers. Method: immunoSEQ multiplex PCR; TCRdb's copy keeps in-frame clones and lacks some. The data show a few hundred thousand clones, about 89% seen once. Sequencing was done on a sample of PBMCs. All receptors derive from a woman under 30 in good health and CMV-seronegative.

The chain carries TRBV7-9 and TRBJ2-1, with 16 bases aligning to TRBD2. V was pared by 5 bases and J by 8 bases, with 6 bases of the junction left unmatched. Germline CDR1 and CDR2: SEHNR and FQNEAQ (reference sequence). This CDR3 region has 16 residues. CDR3 in amino acids: CASSLGLAGGGDEQFF. For the CDR3, the DNA is TGTGCCAGCAGCCTGGGACTAGCGGGAGGGGGGGATGAGCAGTTCTTC. The full variable domain, in which reference TRBV7-9 and TRBJ2-1 provide the parts outside the CDR3, is DTGVSQNPRHKITKRGQNVTFRCDPISEHNRLYWYRQTLGQGPEFLTYFQNEAQLEKSRLLSDRFSAERPKGSFSTLEIQRTEQGDSAMYLCASSLGLAGGGDEQFFGPGTRLTVL.

This clone was seen only once. V gene TRBV27 combines with J gene TRBJ2-1, with D possibly TRBD2 on 5 matching bases. The CDR3 has 15 amino acids. Trimming removed 2 bases at V and 10 bases at J, with 18 bases between. CDR1 and CDR2 (germline): MNHEY, SMNVEV (reference sequence). The CDR3 region is CASSLGLGRPSEQFF. The CDR3 nucleotides are TGTGCCAGCAGTTTAGGACTCGGACGGCCATCCGAGCAGTTCTTC.

This clone has just one count. The chain couples TRBV6-6 to TRBJ2-7, with unresolved D. The germline gives CDR1 MNHNY, CDR2 SVGAGI (reference sequence). V lost 6 bases and J lost 2, with 5 bases in between. The CDR3 covers 11 residues. This chain's CDR3 is CASSPAYEQYF. In nucleotides, the CDR3 is TGTGCCAGCAGCCCCGCCTACGAGCAGTACTTC.

This chain uses TRBV4-3 with TRBJ2-2; TRBD2 matches at 8 bases. Germline V gene data show CDR1 as LGHNA and CDR2 as YSLEER. This CDR3 has 16 residues. The V and J ends lost 1 base and 1 base, in that order; junction bases with no gene match: 2. The CDR3 sequence: CASSQGTSGNTGELFF. As DNA, the CDR3 is TGCGCCAGCAGCCAAGGCACTAGCGGGAACACCGGGGAGCTGTTTTTT.

This clone was seen a few times. The rearrangement joins TRBV29-1 to TRBJ2-2; D is perhaps TRBD1 (5 bases). The CDR3 consists of 13 residues. The germline V and J ends were trimmed by 4 bases and 0 bases, with 6 bases remaining between them. Germline V gene lookup returns CDR1 SQVTM and CDR2 ANQGSEA. The CDR3 reads CSVGRANTGELFF. CDR3 nucleotide sequence: TGCAGCGTTGGCAGGGCGAACACCGGGGAGCTGTTTTTT.

This chain uses TRBV9 with TRBJ2-1; unclear D gene. Germline V CDR1 and CDR2: SGDLS, YYNGEE. V lost 0 bases to trimming and J lost 0 bases, with 7 bases between them. This CDR3 region has 15 residues. CDR3 sequence reads: CASSVATPSYNEQFF. For the CDR3, the DNA is TGTGCCAGCAGCGTAGCGACTCCCTCCTACAATGAGCAGTTCTTC.

The chain employs TRBV9 and TRBJ2-7; 10 bases fit TRBD2. V shed 3 bases and J 2 bases; nucleotides not matched to a gene: 2. The CDR3 is made up of 14 amino acids. Germline V gives CDR1 SGDLS, CDR2 YYNGEE. CDR3 in amino acids: CASSETSGAYEQYF. The CDR3, as DNA: TGTGCCAGCAGCGAAACTAGCGGGGCCTACGAGCAGTACTTC.

This clone was seen a single time. The gene calls are TRBV7-8 and TRBJ2-7; the match to TRBD1 covers 7 bases. Germline values: CDR1 SGHVS, CDR2 FQNEAQ. The ends lost 0 bases at V and 2 bases at J; junction bases unmatched: 10. The CDR3 sequence is 17 residues long. CDR3 sequence: CASSLARTGLLAYEQYF. The DNA of the CDR3 is TGTGCCAGCAGCTTAGCGAGGACAGGCCTGTTAGCCTACGAGCAGTACTTC.

This clone occurred once. The rearrangement links TRBV27 to TRBJ1-1; 8 bases agree with TRBD1. V was pared by 6 bases and J by 4 bases, with 7 bases of the junction left unmatched. CDR1 MNHEY and CDR2 SMNVEV come from the germline V gene (reference sequence). The CDR3 spans 14 residues. For the CDR3, the DNA is TGTGCCAGCAGGACAAGACAGGGGTTCACTGAAGCTTTCTTT. As protein: CASRTRQGFTEAFF.

This chain connects TRBV5-1 to TRBJ1-2, with 7 bases aligning to TRBD1. With 0 bases clipped from V and 4 bases from J, the junction kept 6 bases outside the gene matches. Germline V CDR1 and CDR2: SGHRS, YFSETQ. This CDR3 has 15 amino acids. The CDR3: CASSLAGQGGYGYTF. Written as DNA, the CDR3 is TGCGCCAGCAGCTTGGCCGGGCAGGGGGGCTATGGCTACACCTTC.

This chain joins TRBV10-3 and TRBJ1-2; D is uncertain. This CDR3 region has 17 residues. The germline V gene has CDR1 ENHRY and CDR2 SYGVKD. V was cut by 0 bases and J by 3 bases, with 17 bases left in between. CDR3: CAISESKGGRDYYGYTF. CDR3 nucleotide sequence: TGTGCCATCAGTGAGTCGAAGGGAGGGAGGGATTACTATGGCTACACCTTC.

The rearrangement links TRBV5-1 to TRBJ2-6; TRBD2 matches 7 bases. The V gene end was trimmed by 3 bases and the J gene end by 1 base; junction bases not matched to a gene: 7. The germline V gene has CDR1 SGHRS and CDR2 YFSETQ. This CDR3 is 17 amino acids long. CDR3 sequence reads: CASSSGGTSSGANVLTF. The CDR3 nucleotides are TGCGCCAGCAGCTCGGGAGGAACTAGTTCTGGGGCCAACGTCCTGACTTTC. Looking up the rest from reference TRBV5-1 and TRBJ2-6 gives the full variable domain: KAGVTQTPRYLIKTRGQQVTLSCSPISGHRSVSWYQQTPGQGLQFLFEYFSETQRNKGNFPGRFSGRQFSNSRSEMNVSTLELGDSALYLCASSSGGTSSGANVLTFGAGSRLTVL.

The chain is built from TRBV6-5 and TRBJ1-1; a possible D gene is TRBD1 (5 bases). This CDR3 has 12 residues. CDR1 and CDR2 from the germline V gene are MNHEY and SVGAGI. The germline V and J ends were trimmed by 10 bases and 11 bases, with 20 bases remaining between them. The CDR3: CATRRETWGAFF. In DNA, the CDR3 is TGTGCCACCCGGCGAGAAACTTGGGGCGCTTTCTTT.

The chain links TRBV7-9 to TRBJ1-2; 8 bases are shared with TRBD1. J lost 7 bases, V lost 1 base, and 11 bases had no gene match. Germline V gene lookup returns CDR1 SEHNR and CDR2 FQNEAQ (reference sequence). The CDR3 contains 16 residues. The chain's CDR3 is CASSLGIQGALGGYTF. The DNA for the CDR3 is TGTGCCAGCAGCTTAGGAATCCAGGGGGCGCTAGGTGGCTACACCTTC.

The gene calls are TRBV19 and TRBJ2-7; D perhaps matches TRBD1 (5 bases). The CDR3 consists of 12 residues. CDR1 and CDR2 (germline): LNHDA, SQIVND (reference sequence). V shed 2 bases and J shed 4 bases, with 6 bases lying between them. The DNA of the CDR3 is TGTGCCAGTAGTATACCAGGGTACGAGCAGTACTTC. Its protein product is CASSIPGYEQYF.

This chain connects TRBV7-9 to TRBJ1-1; the D is unclear. The CDR3 is made up of 12 amino acids. Germline CDR1 reads SEHNR; CDR2 reads FQNEAQ (reference sequence). Trimming stripped 5 bases from V and 3 bases from J, with 7 bases between. CDR3 sequence: CASSPSDTEAFF. In nucleotides, the CDR3 is TGTGCCAGCAGCCCCTCGGACACTGAAGCTTTCTTT.

This clone was detected once. The chain joins TRBV4-3 to TRBJ2-7; weak D call: TRBD2 (6 bases). The CDR3 covers 17 residues. Trimming pared 1 base from V and 0 bases from J, leaving 16 bases between. Germline CDR1 LGHNA, CDR2 YSLEER. The CDR3 protein is CASSQVVERVLSYEQYF. The CDR3, as DNA: TGCGCCAGCAGCCAAGTGGTAGAGCGGGTACTCTCCTACGAGCAGTACTTC.